The sequence of this TCR beta chain was determined in a study of T cells expressing NK-cell markers. Study as a whole: The eight sequenced donors comprised seven who were HCMV-seropositive and one who was seronegative.

Findings and caveats of the study: The share of CD8+ T cells held by dominant NKG2C+ clonotypes was about 1.0-7.5% in roughly 6 donors.

About this clonotype itself: The antigen is undetermined.

Germline loops: CDR1 DFQATT, CDR2 SNEGSKA (reference sequence). The CDR3 runs 13 residues. The TCR beta cDNA came from 5'RACE template switching with UMIs. TCRdb reprocessed the 5' RACE reads, keeping one entry per CDR3 protein, no DNA. The sample data list about 260,000 distinct CDR3 sequences. The genes are TRBV20-1 and TRBJ2-3; checking the TCRdb D call of TRBD1 is not possible without DNA. The source of this sequence is a woman between 18 and 69 years old in good health. Sequenced: blood T cells: a sorted CD56 or NKG2C T cell subset, CD4+ or CD8+ T cells, or bulk PBMC T cells (not recorded which). The CDR3: CSATPARADTQYF.